These T cell receptor beta chains were read from a single sample in a study of graft-versus-host responses after intestinal transplantation. Sequenced by immunoSEQ multiplex PCR; TCRdb stores in-frame clones only, minus some. The sample has around 100,000 clones; roughly 87% are singletons. For these receptors, no antigen is known. This material consisted of unstimulated CD4+ T cells sorted from spleen or lymph node cells, taken before intestinal transplant. These receptors came from a human donor who received an intestinal transplant. Each CDR3 is given with its conserved first and last residue. Fields, in order: J gene, V gene, CDR3 protein.

j_call: TRBJ2-5; v_call: TRBV7-9; cdr3_aa: CASSLFPRGGRETQYF
j_call: TRBJ1-1; v_call: TRBV10-2; cdr3_aa: CASSESTGNTEAFF
j_call: TRBJ2-5; v_call: TRBV5-1; cdr3_aa: CASSSMGALGETQYF
j_call: TRBJ2-5; v_call: TRBV5-4; cdr3_aa: CASSPRSGSAETQYF
j_call: TRBJ2-1; v_call: TRBV30; cdr3_aa: CAWSSGLAGGFIAYNEQFF
j_call: TRBJ2-5; v_call: TRBV7-6; cdr3_aa: CASSLGGTTQYF
j_call: TRBJ2-7; v_call: TRBV29-1; cdr3_aa: CSVGQSGNEQYF
j_call: TRBJ2-5; v_call: TRBV5-1; cdr3_aa: CASSLQETQYF
j_call: TRBJ1-2; v_call: TRBV5-4; cdr3_aa: CASSLVDRSWGYTF
j_call: TRBJ2-2; v_call: TRBV9; cdr3_aa: CASSDTGRELFF
j_call: TRBJ2-2; v_call: TRBV6-5; cdr3_aa: CASSEFRGELFF
j_call: TRBJ2-7; v_call: TRBV2; cdr3_aa: CASSGDYVWGPEQYF
j_call: TRBJ2-1; v_call: TRBV5-1; cdr3_aa: CASSFGGTGGSEQFF
j_call: TRBJ1-5; v_call: TRBV9; cdr3_aa: CASSLSTGQPQHF
j_call: TRBJ1-2; v_call: TRBV6-6; cdr3_aa: CASSYAQGIIHTF
j_call: TRBJ2-3; v_call: TRBV7-9; cdr3_aa: CAKYGQDRGPGDTQYF
j_call: TRBJ2-7; v_call: TRBV11-2; cdr3_aa: CASSFFPPRGRVHEQYF
j_call: TRBJ1-3; v_call: TRBV2; cdr3_aa: CASSISPGTSGNTIYF
j_call: TRBJ2-3; v_call: TRBV7-9; cdr3_aa: CASSPGLDTDTQYF
j_call: TRBJ2-2; v_call: TRBV2; cdr3_aa: CASSELAGGRTGELFF
j_call: TRBJ2-5; v_call: TRBV7-9; cdr3_aa: CASSLAPDRLEYF
j_call: TRBJ1-5; v_call: TRBV9; cdr3_aa: CASSGGGYQPQHF
j_call: TRBJ2-1; v_call: TRBV7-6; cdr3_aa: CASSPWIAGDAYNEQFF
j_call: TRBJ2-1; v_call: TRBV7-6; cdr3_aa: CASSFGTGVDNEQFF
j_call: TRBJ2-5; v_call: TRBV7-9; cdr3_aa: CASSATGRGETQYF
j_call: TRBJ2-5; v_call: TRBV19; cdr3_aa: CASSSRTPGASETQYF
j_call: TRBJ1-2; v_call: TRBV27; cdr3_aa: CASSLVGTDNYGYTF
j_call: TRBJ2-7; v_call: TRBV1; cdr3_aa: CTSSQGYILSYEQYF